One and the same sample provided the 20 T cell receptor beta chains below, sequenced in a study of blood T cell repertoires in COVID-19. The table came from immunoSEQ multiplex PCR; TCRdb's copy has only in-frame clones and leaves some out. The table lists roughly 330,000 clones, more than 80% of them singletons. Input material: peripheral blood. The source is a man between 18 and 35 years old who had recovered from COVID-19.

The chain couples TRBV18 to TRBJ2-7; the match to TRBD2 covers 7 bases. Germline CDR1 reads KGHSH; CDR2 reads LQKENI. The CDR3 is 15 amino acids. With 5 bases clipped from V and 1 base from J, the junction kept 8 bases outside the gene matches. The chain's CDR3 is CASSKTSFFSYEQYF. The DNA for the CDR3 is TGTGCCAGCTCAAAGACTAGCTTCTTTTCCTACGAGCAGTACTTC.

The chain couples TRBV7-9 to TRBJ1-5; possibly TRBD1 for D (6 bases). CDR1 is SEHNR and CDR2 is FQNEAQ in the germline V gene (reference sequence). The CDR3 is 16 amino acids. V was pared by 1 base and J by 1 base, with 11 bases between. This CDR3 is CASSLGGLGSNQPQHF. The CDR3 DNA sequence: TGTGCCAGCAGCTTAGGGGGGCTGGGCAGCAATCAGCCCCAGCATTTT.

The chain recombines TRBV10-3 with TRBJ1-3; D gene uncertain. V dropped 11 bases and J dropped 0 bases, with 14 bases sitting between them. Germline CDR1 ENHRY, CDR2 SYGVKD. The CDR3 extends over 14 amino acids. CDR3 nucleotide sequence: TGTGCCTCCACGAGGGCAGGCTCTGGAAACACCATATATTTT. It yields the protein CASTRAGSGNTIYF.

The V call is TRBV20-1, the J call TRBJ2-2; TRBD1 is a possible D gene (5 bases). Per the germline V gene, CDR1 is DFQATT and CDR2 is SNEGSKA (reference sequence). This CDR3 spans 14 amino acids. Trimming removed 3 bases at V and 1 base at J, with 9 bases between. CDR3 coding DNA: TGCAGTGCTAGTCAGGGCTTGAACACCGGGGAGCTGTTTTTT. Its protein product is CSASQGLNTGELFF.

About this clone itself: Other DNA variants within this sample encode the same CDR3. V and J are TRBV5-1 and TRBJ1-1; D is undetermined. The germline gives CDR1 SGHRS, CDR2 YFSETQ. This CDR3 is built from 13 residues. The V end was cut by 0 bases, the J end by 1 base, with 4 bases between. CDR3 DNA: TGCGCCAGCAGCTTGGCCGGGAACACTGAAGCTTTCTTT. Its translation is CASSLAGNTEAFF.

The rearrangement joins TRBV11-1 to TRBJ1-1, with 9 bases lining up with TRBD1. This CDR3 has 14 amino acids. The germline V gene encodes CDR1 SGHAT and CDR2 FQDESV (reference sequence). Trimming removed 6 bases from V and 5 bases from J; junction bases left unmatched: 7. The CDR3 DNA sequence: TGTGCCAGCAGTGCCGACAGGGGGGTAACTGAAGCTTTCTTT. This gives the protein CASSADRGVTEAFF. The full variable domain, rest sourced from reference TRBV11-1 and TRBJ1-1, is EAEVAQSPRYKITEKSQAVAFWCDPISGHATLYWYRQILGQGPELLVQFQDESVVDDSQLPKDRFSAERLKGVDSTLKIQPAELGDSAMYLCASSADRGVTEAFFGQGTRLTVV.

The V gene is TRBV18, the J gene TRBJ1-6; D ambiguous. This CDR3 is 14 amino acids long. The V and J ends lost 2 bases and 7 bases respectively, with 9 bases between them. Germline CDR1 and CDR2: KGHSH and LQKENI. This CDR3 reads CASSPGGGNSPLHF. DNA of the CDR3: TGTGCCAGCTCACCAGGAGGTGGGAATTCACCCCTCCACTTT.

The chain uses TRBV7-2 and TRBJ2-1; 10 bases agree with TRBD2. Germline CDR1 and CDR2: SGHTA and FQGNSA. CDR3 length equals 15 residues. The trim removed 7 bases at V and 3 bases at J, leaving 6 bases unmatched. The CDR3 spells CASIPSGSRYNEQFF. The CDR3 nucleotides are TGTGCCAGCATCCCTAGCGGGAGCCGCTACAATGAGCAGTTCTTC.

V gene TRBV4-2 combines with J gene TRBJ1-6, with 8 bases fitting TRBD1. Per germline, CDR1 LGHNA and CDR2 YNFKEQ. The CDR3 runs to 16 residues. V shed 0 bases, J shed 8 bases, and the junction held 6 bases outside the gene matches. In DNA form, the CDR3 reads TGTGCCAGCAGCCAAGAAGGGGCAGGGGGCTATTCACCCCTCCACTTT. Its translation: CASSQEGAGGYSPLHF.

This sequence joins TRBV27 and TRBJ1-6, with 12 bases aligning to TRBD1. The CDR3 covers 21 residues. CDR1 and CDR2 from the germline V gene are MNHEY and SMNVEV (reference sequence). V gave up 1 base and J gave up 0 bases; unmatched junction bases: 10. CDR3 DNA sequence: TGTGCCAGCAGTTTATTCTACCCTGGGGGACAGGGGGCCTCCTATAATTCACCCCTCCACTTT. Residues: CASSLFYPGGQGASYNSPLHF.

The CDR3 is CASRPSDRGHYGYTF. In nucleotides, the CDR3 is TGTGCCAGCAGACCTTCGGACAGGGGCCACTATGGCTACACCTTC. The J gene is TRBJ1-2, the V gene TRBV3-1 (or the pseudogene TRBV3-2), with 9 bases matching TRBD1. This CDR3 contains 15 residues. Germline V lookup: CDR1 LGHDT, CDR2 YNNKEL (reference sequence). V lost 6 bases to trimming and J lost 3 bases; unmatched junction nucleotides: 8.

The genes are TRBV4-1 and TRBJ2-5; D call uncertain. CDR3 length equals 13 residues. Between the trimmed V and J ends, which lost 1 base and 5 bases, there was a span of 8 bases. The germline V gene has CDR1 MGHRA and CDR2 YSYEKL. The CDR3 here is CASSQGAFETQYF. The DNA for the CDR3 is TGCGCCAGCAGCCAAGGAGCGTTCGAGACCCAGTACTTC.

This clone was seen more than once but under ten times. The chain employs TRBV4-3 and TRBJ2-2; weak D call: TRBD2 (6 bases). The CDR3 runs 17 residues. Germline V gene lookup returns CDR1 LGHNA and CDR2 YSLEER. V was clipped by 0 bases and J by 4 bases, with 15 bases between them. CDR3 residues: CASSQEGGLGFTGELFF. CDR3 DNA sequence: TGCGCCAGCAGCCAAGAGGGGGGTTTGGGTTTCACCGGGGAGCTGTTTTTT.

This clone was seen a single time. The chain recombines TRBV7-9 with TRBJ2-2; weak D call: TRBD1 (6 bases). This CDR3 has 17 amino acids. Germline values: CDR1 SEHNR, CDR2 FQNEAQ (reference sequence). Trimming cost V 5 bases and J 6 bases, with 22 bases left between them. This chain's CDR3 is CASSPPAGTLSPGELFF. For the CDR3, the DNA is TGTGCCAGCAGCCCCCCCGCCGGGACACTATCCCCCGGGGAGCTGTTTTTT. The variable domain in full, with the rest retrieved from reference TRBV7-9 and TRBJ2-2, is DTGVSQNPRHKITKRGQNVTFRCDPISEHNRLYWYRQTLGQGPEFLTYFQNEAQLEKSRLLSDRFSAERPKGSFSTLEIQRTEQGDSAMYLCASSPPAGTLSPGELFFGEGSRLTVL.

This clone has just one count. V and J are TRBV10-3 and TRBJ2-3; D is possibly TRBD2 (6 bases). The CDR3 totals 15 residues. CDR1 is ENHRY, CDR2 SYGVKD, per germline. V gave up 1 base and J gave up 0 bases, with 8 bases separating them. CDR3 loop: CAISELAASTDTQYF. DNA of the CDR3: TGTGCCATCAGTGAGTTAGCGGCGAGCACAGATACGCAGTATTTT.

This clone turned up a few times. This chain joins TRBV9 and TRBJ2-1; TRBD2 matches 9 bases. Trimming took 3 bases from V and 9 from J; bases not matched to a gene: 7. Germline assignment: CDR1 SGDLS and CDR2 YYNGEE. The CDR3 runs to 14 residues. The CDR3 loop is CASSERGADGEQFF. The CDR3 DNA sequence: TGTGCCAGCAGCGAGCGGGGGGCGGATGGTGAGCAGTTCTTC.

V is TRBV11-2 and J is TRBJ2-2; unclear D gene. Trimming removed 4 bases from V and 4 bases from J, with 4 bases in between. Germline V gene data show CDR1 as SGHAT and CDR2 as FQNNGV. This CDR3 has 12 amino acids. CDR3: CASSYGTGELFF. DNA for the CDR3: TGTGCCAGCAGCTACGGCACCGGGGAGCTGTTTTTT.

This chain joins TRBV2 and TRBJ1-1; D is unresolved. This CDR3 has 11 amino acids. The V gene's germline CDR1 is SNHLY and CDR2 FYNNEI. Between the trimmed V and J ends, which lost 6 bases and 7 bases, there was a span of 9 bases. In DNA, the CDR3 is TGTGCCAGCAGGAGGGAGGGTGAAGCTTTCTTT. Its translation: CASRREGEAFF.

V is TRBV4-1 and J is TRBJ1-1; D is perhaps TRBD1 (5 bases). The V gene lost 0 bases and the J gene lost 3 bases, with 11 bases spanning the gap. Germline V gene lookup returns CDR1 MGHRA and CDR2 YSYEKL. The CDR3 is 15 residues long. CDR3 in DNA: TGCGCCAGCAGCCAAGAAGGCAGGGAGGACACTGAAGCTTTCTTT. Translating it yields CASSQEGREDTEAFF.

This chain joins TRBV9 and TRBJ2-7, with 14 bases matching TRBD2. Germline V gene sequence: CDR1 SGDLS, CDR2 YYNGEE. The J segment lost 2 bases and the V segment lost 4 bases, leaving 14 bases of the junction unmatched. The CDR3 has 19 residues. In DNA form, the CDR3 reads TGTGCCAGCAGCTTCTCTATCGGGACTAGCGGGAGTTCCACCTACGAGCAGTACTTC. It encodes CASSFSIGTSGSSTYEQYF.